The clone carrying this T cell receptor (beta chain) was counted between two and nine times. This specimen belongs to a study of T-cell reconstitution after alpha-beta-depleted transplantation in children. This CDR3 has 13 residues. Germline values: CDR1 SGHTA, CDR2 FQGNSA. V lost 3 bases, J lost 8 bases, and 12 bases lay in between. A TCRbeta library incorporating unique molecular identifiers was prepared. MiXCR, applied by TCRdb to the PCR reads, yields one record per CDR3 protein. The sample has some 520,000 distinct CDR3 sequences, around a third seen once. The material sequenced was PBMCs from the stem cell graft donor, taken from the stem cell graft. The TCR comes from a human donor who donated a stem cell graft to a child with aplastic anemia. The chain uses TRBV7-2 and TRBJ2-3, with D perhaps given as TRBD1 or TRBD2 (5 bases each). CDR3 amino acids: CASSLGTAPTQYF. The DNA of the CDR3 is TGTGCCAGCAGCTTGGGGACCGCTCCTACGCAGTATTTT.